This entry lists 8 T cell receptor beta chains sequenced from one sample in a study of blood T cell repertoires in COVID-19. Clones were sequenced by immunoSEQ multiplex PCR, and TCRdb holds only the in-frame ones, with some missing. The profile shows fewer than 350,000 clones, roughly 89% of them singletons. Sample: PBMCs or T cells enriched from blood (not recorded which). These receptor sequences come from a man between 60 and 70 years old who had recovered from COVID-19.

V usage is TRBV5-1 and J usage is TRBJ2-3; 7 bases are shared with TRBD2. This CDR3 contains 14 residues. V gave up 6 bases and J gave up 6 bases; unmatched junction bases: 10. The V gene's germline CDR1 is SGHRS and CDR2 YFSETQ. CDR3 sequence (DNA): TGCGCCAGCACAAACCCGGGAGGTGCGGATACGCAGTATTTT. This translates into CASTNPGGADTQYF.

This clone was seen only once. The chain uses TRBV7-2 and TRBJ2-3, with a possible D match to TRBD1 (6 bases). V lost 5 bases and J 0 bases, leaving 9 bases between the germline ends. CDR1 SGHTA and CDR2 FQGNSA come from the germline V gene. This CDR3 has 14 residues. CDR3 in DNA: TGTGCCAGCAGCCAAGGGACAAGCACAGATACGCAGTATTTT. This sequence encodes CASSQGTSTDTQYF.

V gene TRBV7-9 combines with J gene TRBJ1-3; D gene ambiguous. The germline V gene encodes CDR1 SEHNR and CDR2 FQNEAQ (reference sequence). Trimming pared 3 bases from V and 3 bases from J, leaving 12 bases between. The CDR3 covers 15 residues. The CDR3 nucleotides are TGTGCCAGCAGCTTTTCGGGGATGAATGGAAACACCATATATTTT. Translation: CASSFSGMNGNTIYF.

The chain has TRBV19 and TRBJ2-1; TRBD2 is a possible D gene (6 bases). V lost 5 bases, J lost 8 bases, and 19 bases lay in between. The CDR3 is 15 residues long. The germline gives CDR1 LNHDA, CDR2 SQIVND (reference sequence). The chain's CDR3 is CASSPWVTRGDEQFF. In DNA, the CDR3 is TGTGCCAGTAGTCCCTGGGTGACTAGGGGAGATGAGCAGTTCTTC.

The J gene is TRBJ1-2, the V gene TRBV7-9; 8 nucleotides align to TRBD1. The length of the CDR3 is 16 residues. J gave up 4 bases and V 3 bases, and 10 bases lay outside the gene matches. CDR1 is SEHNR and CDR2 is FQNEAQ in the germline V gene (reference sequence). The CDR3 bases are TGTGCCAGCAGCTTTACGACGGGACAGGCTGCCTATGGCTACACCTTC. This gives the protein CASSFTTGQAAYGYTF.

The V call is TRBV6-1, the J call TRBJ2-6; a possible D gene is TRBD2 (6 bases). CDR1 is MNHNS and CDR2 is SASEGT in the germline V gene. Between the trimmed V and J ends, which lost 1 base and 2 bases, there was a span of 15 bases. This CDR3 has 18 residues. CDR3 protein: CASSEVGGVFAGANVLTF. In DNA, the CDR3 is TGTGCCAGCAGTGAAGTCGGCGGGGTATTTGCTGGGGCCAACGTCCTGACTTTC.

J is TRBJ2-1 and V is TRBV30; D possibly corresponds to TRBD1 (5 bases). The germline V gene encodes CDR1 GTSNPN and CDR2 SVGIG (reference sequence). V gave up 3 bases and J gave up 7 bases, with 16 bases separating them. This CDR3 is 14 amino acids long. The CDR3 nucleotides read TGTGCCTGGAGCGTGGGGCTCCCGGGTAATGAGCAGTTCTTC. Residues: CAWSVGLPGNEQFF.

This clone was recorded only once. This chain uses TRBV5-1 with TRBJ1-2, with TRBD1 as a possible D gene (6 bases). V shed 4 bases and J shed 5 bases, with 12 bases lying between them. This CDR3 is 13 amino acids long. Per the germline V gene, CDR1 is SGHRS and CDR2 is YFSETQ. CDR3 loop: CASSRGQLYGYTF. CDR3 coding DNA: TGCGCCAGCAGCCGCGGACAGCTATATGGCTACACCTTC.